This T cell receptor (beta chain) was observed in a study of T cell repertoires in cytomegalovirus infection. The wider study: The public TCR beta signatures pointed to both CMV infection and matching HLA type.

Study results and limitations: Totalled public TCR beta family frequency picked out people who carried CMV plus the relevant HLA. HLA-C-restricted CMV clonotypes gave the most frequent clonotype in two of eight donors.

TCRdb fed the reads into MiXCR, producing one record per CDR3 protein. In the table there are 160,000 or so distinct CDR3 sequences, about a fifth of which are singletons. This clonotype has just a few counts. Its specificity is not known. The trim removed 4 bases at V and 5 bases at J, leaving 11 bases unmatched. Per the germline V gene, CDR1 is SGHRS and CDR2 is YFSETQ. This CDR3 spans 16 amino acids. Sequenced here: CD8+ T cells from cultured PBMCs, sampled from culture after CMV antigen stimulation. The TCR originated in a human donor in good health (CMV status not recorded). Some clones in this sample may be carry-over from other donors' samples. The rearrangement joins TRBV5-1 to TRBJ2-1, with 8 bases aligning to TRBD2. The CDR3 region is CASSLKASGRNNEQFF. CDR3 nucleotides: TGCGCCAGCAGCCTCAAGGCTAGCGGGCGGAACAATGAGCAGTTCTTC.